The TCR beta chain described here comes from a study of shared clonotypes between healthy human individuals. At the level of the study: The donor pool was made up of a couple of women and a few men aged 18 to 49.

CDR3 length equals 15 residues. Germline V gene data show CDR1 as SNHLY and CDR2 as FYNNEI. The V end lost 9 bases, the J end lost 2 bases, and 19 bases lay between the germline ends. An assay was performed, and its level was deep. Here immunoSEQ multiplex PCR was the method, and the copy in TCRdb shows in-frame clones only, minus some. The data contain about a million clones, roughly 77% of them singletons. This clonotype was sampled from a man in his late teens or twenties in good health. Some clones in this sample may be carry-over from other donors' samples. The V call is TRBV2, the J call TRBJ1-1, with a weak D call TRBD1 (5 bases). What was sequenced was memory CD4+ T cells from PBMCs. Subset in this sample: CD45RA-negative fraction. The CDR3 DNA sequence: TGTGCCAGTTCCAGGGCAAATACTTACAACACTGAAGCTTTCTTT. Its protein product is CASSRANTYNTEAFF.